This TCR beta chain was identified in a study of shared clonotypes between healthy human individuals. Those who donated, Caucasian adults without exception, all lived in Nashville, Tennessee. Turning to this clone: Its cognate antigen is unknown.

From germline, CDR1 is MNHEY and CDR2 SMNVEV (reference sequence). This CDR3 has 17 amino acids. J was trimmed by 1 base and V by 6 bases; bases with no gene match: 12. Over several immunoSEQ plates, each subset's genomic DNA was distributed in even portions. The authors' processing: Junction-only sequences without quality scores came from ImmunoSEQ, so filtering differed. Method: immunoSEQ multiplex PCR; TCRdb's copy keeps in-frame clones and lacks some. The DNA was the basis for D and trimming; V, J and clone size are from that table. The sample has some 2,000,000 clones; around 95% are singletons. Notes on the study in general: Relative to their counterparts shared across all four donors, non-shared clonotypes exhibited diminished generation probabilities.

V and J are TRBV27 and TRBJ2-3; 8 nucleotides agree with TRBD1. The sequenced material came from naive CD4+ T cells sorted from blood. Regarding subset: CD45RA+ positively selected. The receptor comes from a man aged 18 to 29 in good health. For the CDR3, the DNA is TGTGCCAGCAGGACAAACAGGGGGGCGTCTCGCACAGATACGCAGTATTTT. This gives the protein CASRTNRGASRTDTQYF.